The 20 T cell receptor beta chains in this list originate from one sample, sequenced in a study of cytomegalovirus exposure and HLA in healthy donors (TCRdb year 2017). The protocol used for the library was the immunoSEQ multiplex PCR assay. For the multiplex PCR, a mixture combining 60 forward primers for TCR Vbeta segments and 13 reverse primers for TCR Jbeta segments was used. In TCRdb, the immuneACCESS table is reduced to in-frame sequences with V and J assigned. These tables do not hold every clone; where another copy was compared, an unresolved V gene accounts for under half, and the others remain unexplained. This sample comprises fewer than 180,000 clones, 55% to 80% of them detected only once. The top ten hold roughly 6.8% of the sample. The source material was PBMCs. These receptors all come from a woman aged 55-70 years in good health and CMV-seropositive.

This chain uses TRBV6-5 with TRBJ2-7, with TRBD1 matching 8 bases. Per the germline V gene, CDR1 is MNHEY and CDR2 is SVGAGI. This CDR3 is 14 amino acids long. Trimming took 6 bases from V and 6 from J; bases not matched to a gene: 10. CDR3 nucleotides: TGTGCCAGCAGCCCCGAGACAGGGGTTGCCGAGCAGTACTTC. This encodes CASSPETGVAEQYF.

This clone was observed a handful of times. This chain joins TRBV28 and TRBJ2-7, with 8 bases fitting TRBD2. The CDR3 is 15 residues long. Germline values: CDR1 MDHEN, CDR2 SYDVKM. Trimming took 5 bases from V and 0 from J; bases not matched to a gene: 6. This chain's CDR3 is CASSQPTSASYEQYF. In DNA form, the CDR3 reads TGTGCCAGCAGTCAACCGACTAGCGCCTCCTACGAGCAGTACTTC.

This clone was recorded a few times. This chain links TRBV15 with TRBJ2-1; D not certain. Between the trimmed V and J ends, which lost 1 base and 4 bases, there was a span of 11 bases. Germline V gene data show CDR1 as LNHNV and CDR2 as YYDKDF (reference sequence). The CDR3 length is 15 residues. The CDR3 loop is CATSRGRSSYNEQFF. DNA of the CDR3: TGTGCCACCAGCAGAGGACGGAGCTCTTACAATGAGCAGTTCTTC.

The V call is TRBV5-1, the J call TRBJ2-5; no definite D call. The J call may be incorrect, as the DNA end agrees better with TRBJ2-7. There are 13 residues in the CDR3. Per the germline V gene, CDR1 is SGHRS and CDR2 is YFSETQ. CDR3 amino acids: CASSLDREYEQYF. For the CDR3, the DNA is TGCGCCAGCAGCTTGGACAGAGAATACGAGCAGTACTTC.

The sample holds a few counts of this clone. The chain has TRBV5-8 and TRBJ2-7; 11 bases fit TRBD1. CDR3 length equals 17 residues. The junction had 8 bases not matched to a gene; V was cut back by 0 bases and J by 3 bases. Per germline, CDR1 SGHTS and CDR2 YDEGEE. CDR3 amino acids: CASSLAGWTGGIYEQYF. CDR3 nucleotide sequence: TGTGCCAGCAGCTTGGCCGGATGGACAGGGGGCATCTACGAGCAGTACTTC.

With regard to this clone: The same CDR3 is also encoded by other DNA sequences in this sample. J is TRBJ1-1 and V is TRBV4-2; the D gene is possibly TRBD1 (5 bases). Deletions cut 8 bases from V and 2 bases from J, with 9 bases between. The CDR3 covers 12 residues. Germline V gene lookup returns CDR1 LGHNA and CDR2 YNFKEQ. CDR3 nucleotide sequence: TGTGCCAGCTCTGACAGAAACACTGAAGCTTTCTTT. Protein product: CASSDRNTEAFF.

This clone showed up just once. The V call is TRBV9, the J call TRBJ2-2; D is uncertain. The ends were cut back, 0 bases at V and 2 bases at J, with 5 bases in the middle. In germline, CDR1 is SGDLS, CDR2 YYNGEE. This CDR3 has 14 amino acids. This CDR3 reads CASSVGQNTGELFF. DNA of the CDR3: TGTGCCAGCAGCGTAGGACAAAACACCGGGGAGCTGTTTTTT.

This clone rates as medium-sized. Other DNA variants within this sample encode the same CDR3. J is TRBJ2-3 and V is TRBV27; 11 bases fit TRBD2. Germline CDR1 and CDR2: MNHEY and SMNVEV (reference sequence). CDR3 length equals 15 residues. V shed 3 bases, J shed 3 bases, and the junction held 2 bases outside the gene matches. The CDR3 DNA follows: TGTGCCAGCAGTTTTACTAGCGGGGGAACAGATACGCAGTATTTT. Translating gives CASSFTSGGTDTQYF.

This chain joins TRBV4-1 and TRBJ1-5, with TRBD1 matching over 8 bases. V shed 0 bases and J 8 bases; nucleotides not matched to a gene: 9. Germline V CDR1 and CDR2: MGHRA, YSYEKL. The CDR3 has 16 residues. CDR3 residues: CASSQDQGAPGEPQHF. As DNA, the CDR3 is TGCGCCAGCAGCCAAGACCAGGGGGCCCCTGGGGAGCCCCAGCATTTT.

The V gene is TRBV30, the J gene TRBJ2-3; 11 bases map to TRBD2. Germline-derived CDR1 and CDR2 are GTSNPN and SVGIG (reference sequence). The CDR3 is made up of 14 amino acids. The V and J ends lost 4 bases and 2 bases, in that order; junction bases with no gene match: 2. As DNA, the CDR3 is TGTGCCTGGACGACTAGCGGGATCACAGATACGCAGTATTTT. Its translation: CAWTTSGITDTQYF.

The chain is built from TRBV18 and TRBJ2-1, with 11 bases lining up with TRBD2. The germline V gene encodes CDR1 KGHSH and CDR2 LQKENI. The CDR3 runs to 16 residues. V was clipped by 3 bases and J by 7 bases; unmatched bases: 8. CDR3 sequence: CASSPPVLAGVNEQFF. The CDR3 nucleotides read TGTGCCAGCTCACCCCCTGTACTAGCGGGAGTTAATGAGCAGTTCTTC.

CDR3 protein: CANNLRGLGQYGNTIYF. CDR3 DNA: TGTGCCAACAACCTCCGGGGCCTGGGACAGTACGGAAACACCATATATTTT. The genes are TRBV28 and TRBJ1-3; 7 bases fit TRBD1. The V gene end was trimmed by 10 bases and the J gene end by 4 bases; junction bases not matched to a gene: 19. This CDR3 has 17 residues. Germline lookup yields CDR1 MDHEN and CDR2 SYDVKM.

CDR3 in amino acids: CSDDGTGKYHDYTF. CDR3 DNA: TGCAGCGACGACGGGACAGGGAAGTACCATGACTACACCTTC. The chain employs TRBV29-1 and TRBJ1-2; 9 positions agree with TRBD1. Unmatched junction bases numbered 16, after V lost 7 bases and J lost 10 bases. Per germline, CDR1 SQVTM and CDR2 ANQGSEA. The CDR3 totals 14 residues.

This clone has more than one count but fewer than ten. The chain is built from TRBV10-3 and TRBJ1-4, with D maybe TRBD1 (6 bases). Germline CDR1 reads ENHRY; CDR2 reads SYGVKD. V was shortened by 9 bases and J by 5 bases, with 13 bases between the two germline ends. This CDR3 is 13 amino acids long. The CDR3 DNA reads TGTGCCATTGACGAGGGGGACAATGAAAAACTGTTTTTT. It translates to CAIDEGDNEKLFF.

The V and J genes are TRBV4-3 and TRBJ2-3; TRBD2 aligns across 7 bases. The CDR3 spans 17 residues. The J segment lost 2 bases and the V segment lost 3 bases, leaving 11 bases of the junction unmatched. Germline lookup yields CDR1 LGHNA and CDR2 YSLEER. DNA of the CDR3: TGCGCCAGCAGCCAGCAGAAGGATAGCGGGTCCACAGATACGCAGTATTTT. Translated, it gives CASSQQKDSGSTDTQYF.

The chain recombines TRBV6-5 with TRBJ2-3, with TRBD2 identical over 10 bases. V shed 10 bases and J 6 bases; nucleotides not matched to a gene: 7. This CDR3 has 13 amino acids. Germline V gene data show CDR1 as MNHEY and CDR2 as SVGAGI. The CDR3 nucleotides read TGTGCCACCTTAGCGGGAGGAGCGGATACGCAGTATTTT. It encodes CATLAGGADTQYF.

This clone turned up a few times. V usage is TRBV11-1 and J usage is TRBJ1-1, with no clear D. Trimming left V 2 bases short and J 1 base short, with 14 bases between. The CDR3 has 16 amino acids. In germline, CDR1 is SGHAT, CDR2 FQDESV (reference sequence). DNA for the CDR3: TGTGCCAGCAGCTTAAATCCTGGACTAAGGAACACTGAAGCTTTCTTT. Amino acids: CASSLNPGLRNTEAFF. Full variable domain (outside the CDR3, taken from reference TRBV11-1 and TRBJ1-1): EAEVAQSPRYKITEKSQAVAFWCDPISGHATLYWYRQILGQGPELLVQFQDESVVDDSQLPKDRFSAERLKGVDSTLKIQPAELGDSAMYLCASSLNPGLRNTEAFFGQGTRLTVV.

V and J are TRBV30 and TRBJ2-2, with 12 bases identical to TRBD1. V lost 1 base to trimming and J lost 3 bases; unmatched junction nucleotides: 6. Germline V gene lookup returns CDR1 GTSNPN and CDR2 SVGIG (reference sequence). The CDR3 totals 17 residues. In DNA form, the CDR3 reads TGTGCCTGGAGTGACCCCGGGACAGGGGGCTACACCGGGGAGCTGTTTTTT. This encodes CAWSDPGTGGYTGELFF.

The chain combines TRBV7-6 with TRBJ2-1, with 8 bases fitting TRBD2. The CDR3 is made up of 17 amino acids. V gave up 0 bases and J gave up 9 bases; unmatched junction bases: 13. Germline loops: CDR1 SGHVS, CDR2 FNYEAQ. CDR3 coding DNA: TGTGCCAGCAGCTTAGCGCTAAGCGGGAGTTTAGGTAGTGAGCAGTTCTTC. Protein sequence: CASSLALSGSLGSEQFF.

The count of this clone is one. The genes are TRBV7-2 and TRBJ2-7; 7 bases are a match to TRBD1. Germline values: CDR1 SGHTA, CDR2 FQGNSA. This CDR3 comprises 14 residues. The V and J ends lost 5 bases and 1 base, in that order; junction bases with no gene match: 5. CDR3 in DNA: TGTGCCAGCAGCCAACAGGGGTTATCCTACGAGCAGTACTTC. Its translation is CASSQQGLSYEQYF.